Following are 2 T cell receptor beta chains from one sample sequenced in a study of T cell responses to AZD1222 COVID-19 vaccine. TCRdb keeps only in-frame clones here, not all; method: immunoSEQ multiplex PCR. The data contain 75,000 to 85,000 clones, about nine tenths of them singletons. Sequenced material: peripheral blood, taken 28 days after the second AZD1222 dose. These TCRs come from an adult who received the AZD1222 COVID-19 vaccine.

The chain has TRBV18 and TRBJ1-6; perhaps TRBD1 as D (6 bases). Germline values: CDR1 KGHSH, CDR2 LQKENI. The CDR3 contains 15 residues. Trimming pared 6 bases from V and 7 bases from J, leaving 16 bases between. The CDR3, as DNA: TGTGCCAGCTCCACCCTGGGGGGCGTCAATTCACCCCTCCACTTT. It specifies CASSTLGGVNSPLHF.

The chain employs TRBV2 and TRBJ2-7; no clear D gene. CDR1 is SNHLY, CDR2 FYNNEI, per germline. Trimming shortened V by 2 bases and J by 4 bases, and 12 bases separated the two germline ends. This CDR3 is 14 amino acids long. CDR3 sequence reads: CASSEIGQDYEQYF. The CDR3 nucleotides read TGTGCCAGCAGTGAAATCGGCCAGGATTACGAGCAGTACTTC. Full variable domain (rest looked up from reference TRBV2 and TRBJ2-7): EPEVTQTPSHQVTQMGQEVILRCVPISNHLYFYWYRQILGQKVEFLVSFYNNEISEKSEIFDDQFSVERPDGSNFTLKIRSTKLEDSAMYFCASSEIGQDYEQYFGPGTRLTVT.